These 22 T cell receptor beta chains originate from one sample sequenced in a study of T-cell reconstitution after alpha-beta-depleted transplantation in children. The library targeted TCRbeta and was prepared with unique molecular identifiers. TCRdb re-called the PCR reads with MiXCR, one entry per CDR3 protein. Seen here are about 640,000 distinct CDR3 sequences, approximately 16% observed once, and the top ten hold about 1.1%. This specimen was PBMCs from the stem cell graft donor, taken from the stem cell graft. These receptors all stem from a human donor who donated a stem cell graft to a child with acute myeloid leukemia.

This clonotype showed up many times. The chain combines TRBV29-1 with TRBJ1-1; D remains ambiguous. This CDR3 spans 11 amino acids. CDR1 is SQVTM and CDR2 is ANQGSEA in the germline V gene. V was trimmed by 3 bases and J by 6 bases, leaving 8 bases between them. Here the CDR3 DNA reads TGCAGCGTTGATGAGTCGGCTGAAGCTTTCTTT. This translates into CSVDESAEAFF.

This clonotype was seen many times. The gene calls are TRBV27 and TRBJ2-3; D ambiguous. The CDR3 sequence is 13 residues long. Germline loops: CDR1 MNHEY, CDR2 SMNVEV (reference sequence). The V and J ends lost 0 bases and 4 bases respectively, with 5 bases between them. The CDR3 DNA follows: TGTGCCAGCAGTTTATCCATCGCAGATACGCAGTATTTT. Amino acid sequence: CASSLSIADTQYF.

The chain couples TRBV28 to TRBJ1-1; no clear D. The CDR3 spans 13 residues. The V and J ends lost 8 bases and 0 bases respectively, with 10 bases between them. The V gene's germline CDR1 is MDHEN and CDR2 SYDVKM. The CDR3 sequence is CASLGQVNTEAFF. The DNA for the CDR3 is TGTGCCAGCCTCGGGCAGGTGAACACTGAAGCTTTCTTT.

This clonotype was seen a few times. V and J are TRBV7-6 and TRBJ2-7, with 7 bases aligning to TRBD1. Germline V gene sequence: CDR1 SGHVS, CDR2 FNYEAQ. The CDR3 loop spans 14 amino acids. With 1 base clipped from V and 5 bases from J, the junction kept 5 bases outside the gene matches. The CDR3 sequence: CASSLGDTGDEQYF. As DNA, the CDR3 is TGTGCCAGCAGCTTAGGAGATACAGGGGACGAGCAGTACTTC.

At least ten counts were recorded for this clonotype. The rearrangement links TRBV7-2 to TRBJ2-5; D gene uncertain. Germline V gives CDR1 SGHTA, CDR2 FQGNSA. The CDR3 sequence is 11 residues long. The germline V and J ends were trimmed by 7 bases and 5 bases, with 8 bases remaining between them. CDR3 sequence: CASMLGETQYF. The CDR3 DNA reads as TGTGCCAGCATGCTTGGGGAGACCCAGTACTTC.

In its sample, this clonotype was seen a few times. This chain links TRBV20-1 with TRBJ1-3, with D possibly being TRBD1 (6 bases). This CDR3 spans 16 amino acids. Germline V CDR1 and CDR2: DFQATT, SNEGSKA (reference sequence). V was shortened by 4 bases and J by 4 bases, with 20 bases between the two germline ends. As DNA, the CDR3 is TGCAGTGCTACCTCCGGTAGGACAGCTCTGGGAAACACCATATATTTT. Encoded protein: CSATSGRTALGNTIYF.

This clonotype was seen repeatedly, ten times or more. The CDR3 loop reads CASRQTSGGHNEQFF. Written as DNA, the CDR3 is TGTGCCAGCAGGCAGACTAGCGGGGGACACAATGAGCAGTTCTTC. J is TRBJ2-1 and V is TRBV6-1, with 12 nucleotides matching TRBD2. V shed 6 bases and J 5 bases; nucleotides not matched to a gene: 5. Germline CDR1 and CDR2: MNHNS and SASEGT. CDR3 size: 15 residues.

V and J are TRBV20-1 and TRBJ2-3; weak D call: TRBD1 (6 bases). CDR3 length: 14 residues. Germline V lookup: CDR1 DFQATT, CDR2 SNEGSKA (reference sequence). In nucleotides, the CDR3 is TGCAGGATAGAGGGGGACGTAACCACAGATACGCAGTATTTT. It codes for CRIEGDVTTDTQYF.

On this clonotype itself: A read error may produce the germline difference seen at one junction end. The chain recombines TRBV20-1 with TRBJ2-7; 8 bases agree with TRBD1. The CDR3 spans 15 residues. Germline V gives CDR1 DFQATT, CDR2 SNEGSKA (reference sequence). CDR3 sequence reads: CSTRNSTGGTYEQYF. DNA of the CDR3: TGCAGTACTAGAAATTCCACAGGGGGTACCTACGAGCAGTACTTC.

This clonotype was detected many times. V is TRBV20-1 and J is TRBJ2-2, with D hard to call. Germline-derived CDR1 and CDR2 are DFQATT and SNEGSKA (reference sequence). The CDR3 contains 15 residues. The V end lost 5 bases, the J end lost 0 bases, and 13 bases lay between the germline ends. The CDR3 loop is CSAPPVGSNTGELFF. Here the CDR3 DNA reads TGCAGTGCTCCCCCCGTTGGGTCGAACACCGGGGAGCTGTTTTTT.

This clonotype was seen a few times. This chain connects TRBV20-1 to TRBJ1-3; D not resolved. The V end was cut by 0 bases, the J end by 0 bases, with 9 bases between. CDR3 length equals 15 residues. The germline CDR1 and CDR2 sequences are DFQATT and SNEGSKA (reference sequence). The CDR3 spells CSARDRESSGNTIYF. The CDR3 DNA reads TGCAGTGCTAGAGATCGGGAGAGCTCTGGAAACACCATATATTTT.

Note on this clonotype: A much larger clone is a single base away; this may be a read error. The chain links TRBV5-6 to TRBJ1-4; possibly TRBD1 for D (6 bases). Trimming removed 4 bases from V and 16 bases from J, with 14 bases in between. Germline CDR1 and CDR2: SGHDT and YYEEEE. The CDR3 extends over 11 amino acids. CDR3 amino acids: CASSTGHRQFF. CDR3 DNA: TGTGCCAGCAGCACGGGACATCGACAGTTTTTT.

Many counts were recorded for this clonotype. V gene TRBV12-3 or TRBV12-4 combines with J gene TRBJ2-7; D possibly corresponds to TRBD1 (6 bases). With 5 bases removed from V and 0 bases from J, the gap between germline ends came to 17 bases. There are 16 residues in the CDR3. CDR3 amino acids: CASSHGRGLSSYEQYF. The CDR3 DNA reads as TGTGCCAGCAGTCACGGCAGGGGCCTTAGCTCCTACGAGCAGTACTTC.

This clonotype showed up many times. This sequence joins TRBV20-1 and TRBJ1-3, with a weak D call TRBD1 (5 bases). Germline assignment: CDR1 DFQATT and CDR2 SNEGSKA (reference sequence). The CDR3 sequence is 16 residues long. V lost 2 bases, J lost 0 bases, and 14 bases lay in between. The CDR3 DNA reads TGCAGTGCTAGAAGACCCGCAGGGAGCTCTGGAAACACCATATATTTT. Translating gives CSARRPAGSSGNTIYF.

The chain is built from TRBV5-6 and TRBJ2-1; no definite D call. CDR3 size: 14 residues. The V end lost 3 bases, the J end lost 7 bases, and 14 bases lay between the germline ends. Germline V gives CDR1 SGHDT, CDR2 YYEEEE. CDR3 in amino acids: CASSWPPGINEQFF. The DNA of the CDR3 is TGTGCCAGCAGCTGGCCCCCGGGTATAAATGAGCAGTTCTTC.

A few counts support this clonotype. The chain joins TRBV7-9 to TRBJ1-5; the D is unclear. This CDR3 has 14 residues. Germline V gene sequence: CDR1 SEHNR, CDR2 FQNEAQ (reference sequence). Trimming took off 5 bases at V and 4 bases at J, with 12 bases between the two ends. CDR3 in amino acids: CASSPAAVNQPQHF. As DNA, the CDR3 is TGTGCCAGCAGCCCCGCGGCTGTTAATCAGCCCCAGCATTTT.

V is TRBV6-5 and J is TRBJ1-4; perhaps TRBD1 as D (5 bases). The CDR3 sequence is 17 residues long. CDR1 is MNHEY and CDR2 is SVGAGI in the germline V gene. V was cut by 3 bases and J by 0 bases, with 14 bases left in between. The CDR3, as DNA: TGTGCCAGCAGTTATGGGGGGAAGGGTGCAACTAATGAAAAACTGTTTTTT. Translated: CASSYGGKGATNEKLFF.

The chain carries TRBV20-1 and TRBJ1-2; 8 bases map to TRBD1. The CDR3 sequence is 11 residues long. The germline gives CDR1 DFQATT, CDR2 SNEGSKA (reference sequence). V was pared by 5 bases and J by 7 bases, with 3 bases of the junction left unmatched. CDR3 sequence reads: CSADRGAGYTF. As DNA, the CDR3 is TGCAGTGCTGACAGGGGAGCTGGCTACACCTTC.

V is TRBV7-2 and J is TRBJ1-1, with a possible D match to TRBD1 (5 bases). This CDR3 is built from 14 residues. Germline V gives CDR1 SGHTA, CDR2 FQGNSA. Trimming cost V 7 bases and J 3 bases, with 15 bases left between them. CDR3 protein: CASTWGMWDTEAFF. The CDR3 bases are TGTGCCAGCACCTGGGGGATGTGGGACACTGAAGCTTTCTTT. The whole variable domain, filled in from reference TRBV7-2 and TRBJ1-1, reads GAGVSQSPSNKVTEKGKDVELRCDPISGHTALYWYRQSLGQGLEFLIYFQGNSAPDKSGLPSDRFSAERTGGSVSTLTIQRTQQEDSAVYLCASTWGMWDTEAFFGQGTRLTVV.

The chain has TRBV25-1 and TRBJ1-2, with TRBD1 matching 8 bases. This CDR3 comprises 15 residues. With 4 bases clipped from V and 7 bases from J, the junction kept 11 bases outside the gene matches. Germline CDR1 and CDR2: MGHDK and SYGVNS. The CDR3 sequence: CASSGHGQGLSGYTF. CDR3 nucleotides: TGTGCCAGCAGTGGCCATGGACAGGGACTAAGTGGCTACACCTTC.

The sample holds many counts of this clonotype. V and J are TRBV29-1 and TRBJ2-1, with D perhaps TRBD1 (6 bases). CDR1 and CDR2 (germline): SQVTM, ANQGSEA. Trimming took 7 bases from V and 4 from J, leaving 17 bases between them. This CDR3 contains 14 residues. CDR3 sequence: CSGLGLRGYNEQFF. The CDR3 DNA is TGCAGCGGGCTAGGACTGAGGGGGTACAATGAGCAGTTCTTC.

This clonotype was counted only a few times. The chain links TRBV6-1 to TRBJ1-1; unclear D gene. This CDR3 contains 15 residues. Germline V gene sequence: CDR1 MNHNS, CDR2 SASEGT. V was cut by 8 bases and J by 0 bases, with 16 bases left in between. The CDR3 nucleotides read TGTGCCAGCGGGCCAGGCAGATTAATGAACACTGAAGCTTTCTTT. Encoded protein: CASGPGRLMNTEAFF.